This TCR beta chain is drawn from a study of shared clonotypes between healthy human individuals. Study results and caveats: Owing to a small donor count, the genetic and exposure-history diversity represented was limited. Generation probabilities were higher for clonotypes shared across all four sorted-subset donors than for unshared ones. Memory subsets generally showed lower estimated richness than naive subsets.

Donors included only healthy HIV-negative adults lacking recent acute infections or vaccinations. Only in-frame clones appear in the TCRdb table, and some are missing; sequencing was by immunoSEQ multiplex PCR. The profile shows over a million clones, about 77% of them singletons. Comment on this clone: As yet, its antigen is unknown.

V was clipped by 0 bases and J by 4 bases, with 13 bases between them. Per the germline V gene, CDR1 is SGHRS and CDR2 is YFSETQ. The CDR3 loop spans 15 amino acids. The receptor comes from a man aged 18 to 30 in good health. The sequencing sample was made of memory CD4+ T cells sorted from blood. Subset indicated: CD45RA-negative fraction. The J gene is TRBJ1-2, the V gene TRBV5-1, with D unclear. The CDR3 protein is CASSLDPGATYGYTF. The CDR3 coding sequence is TGCGCCAGCAGCTTGGACCCGGGAGCTACCTATGGCTACACCTTC.